What follows are 23 T cell receptor beta chains derived from one specimen sequenced in a study of T cell responses to AZD1222 COVID-19 vaccine. Some clones are missing from TCRdb's copy, which holds only in-frame ones; the method was immunoSEQ multiplex PCR. The sample yields about 150,000 clones, roughly 92% seen once. The sample consisted of peripheral blood, taken on day 0 of AZD1222 vaccination. The receptors stem from an adult in good health.

The V and J genes are TRBV19 and TRBJ1-4; D ambiguous. Germline V CDR1 and CDR2: LNHDA, SQIVND (reference sequence). The CDR3 extends over 17 amino acids. V lost 5 bases to trimming and J lost 0 bases, with 16 bases between them. CDR3 residues: CASSFLPLGATNEKLFF. CDR3 nucleotides: TGTGCCAGTAGTTTCCTACCCCTAGGTGCAACTAATGAAAAACTGTTTTTT.

The rearrangement uses TRBV5-1 and TRBJ1-2; D ambiguous. Germline CDR1 and CDR2: SGHRS and YFSETQ. Trimming removed 0 bases at V and 0 bases at J, with 6 bases between. This CDR3 has 14 residues. The CDR3 protein is CASSLELTNYGYTF. The CDR3 DNA sequence: TGCGCCAGCAGCTTGGAACTGACTAACTATGGCTACACCTTC.

The chain has TRBV19 and TRBJ2-5; TRBD1 aligns across 7 bases. V was pared by 6 bases and J by 9 bases, with 16 bases of the junction left unmatched. Germline CDR1 and CDR2: LNHDA and SQIVND (reference sequence). The length of the CDR3 is 15 residues. CDR3 nucleotide sequence: TGTGCCAGTAGGAACCCGGGACAGCCTATAGGGGCCCAGTACTTC. It codes for CASRNPGQPIGAQYF. Combining the CDR3 with reference TRBV19 and TRBJ2-5 gives the whole variable domain DGGITQSPKYLFRKEGQNVTLSCEQNLNHDAMYWYRQDPGQGLRLIYYSQIVNDFQKGDIAEGYSVSREKKESFPLTVTSAQKNPTAFYLCASRNPGQPIGAQYFGPGTRLLVL.

V gene TRBV11-2 combines with J gene TRBJ2-7, with 12 nucleotides matching TRBD2. V was clipped by 4 bases and J by 6 bases; unmatched bases: 7. The CDR3 contains 15 residues. CDR1 is SGHAT, CDR2 FQNNGV, per germline. The CDR3 region is CASSSTSGSLVEQYF. The CDR3 coding sequence is TGTGCCAGCAGCTCGACTAGCGGGAGCTTGGTCGAGCAGTACTTC. The whole variable domain, filled in from reference TRBV11-2 and TRBJ2-7, reads EAGVAQSPRYKIIEKRQSVAFWCNPISGHATLYWYQQILGQGPKLLIQFQNNGVVDDSQLPKDRFSAERLKGVDSTLKIQPAKLEDSAVYLCASSSTSGSLVEQYFGPGTRLTVT.

The table lists this clone with a count of one. This chain joins TRBV28 and TRBJ2-7; 9 nucleotides agree with TRBD1. The V gene's germline CDR1 is MDHEN and CDR2 SYDVKM. This CDR3 has 14 amino acids. V shed 5 bases, J shed 2 bases, and the junction held 4 bases outside the gene matches. The CDR3 region is CASSTRDRAYEQYF. CDR3 sequence (DNA): TGTGCCAGCAGTACCAGGGACAGGGCCTACGAGCAGTACTTC.

This clone was seen just once. The V call is TRBV9, the J call TRBJ1-2; possibly TRBD1 for D (5 bases). This CDR3 spans 14 amino acids. CDR1 is SGDLS, CDR2 YYNGEE, per germline. Trimming cost V 5 bases and J 8 bases, with 19 bases left between them. The CDR3 reads CASRGTDRGGGYTF. Here the CDR3 DNA reads TGTGCCAGCAGAGGAACCGACAGAGGAGGGGGCTACACCTTC.

This sequence joins TRBV30 and TRBJ1-5, with no clear D. The CDR3 has 15 residues. V was trimmed by 0 bases and J by 0 bases, leaving 9 bases between them. CDR1 and CDR2 from the germline V gene are GTSNPN and SVGIG (reference sequence). The CDR3 DNA is TGTGCCTGGAGTGTAGCGGGCTATAGCAATCAGCCCCAGCATTTT. This codes for CAWSVAGYSNQPQHF.

This chain connects TRBV6-2 or TRBV6-3 to TRBJ2-7, with D maybe TRBD2 (5 bases). The V and J ends lost 4 bases and 0 bases respectively, with 10 bases between them. This CDR3 contains 14 residues. The germline gives CDR1 MNHEY, CDR2 SVGEGT. The CDR3 protein is CASSSGEGSYEQYF. For the CDR3, the DNA is TGTGCCAGCAGTTCCGGTGAGGGCTCCTACGAGCAGTACTTC.

The CDR3 DNA reads as TGTGCCACCAGCCACCCCGCGATGGGGCGGAGGAGCTCCTACGAGCAGTACTTC. Translation gives CATSHPAMGRRSSYEQYF. The gene calls are TRBV24-1 and TRBJ2-7; D tentatively reads TRBD1 or TRBD2 (5 bases each). The CDR3 runs 18 residues. Trimming pared 7 bases from V and 0 bases from J, leaving 24 bases between. The germline V gene has CDR1 KGHDR and CDR2 SFDVKD.

V usage is TRBV7-6 and J usage is TRBJ2-1; TRBD2 might be the D (6 bases). V was pared by 5 bases and J by 5 bases, with 19 bases between. Per germline, CDR1 SGHVS and CDR2 FNYEAQ. CDR3 length: 16 amino acids. The CDR3 nucleotides read TGTGCCAGCAGCCCGATAGGAAGCGGGCTTAACAATGAGCAGTTCTTC. Its protein is CASSPIGSGLNNEQFF.

The chain has TRBV6-5 and TRBJ2-7, with 10 bases that match TRBD1. Germline assignment: CDR1 MNHEY and CDR2 SVGAGI. With V trimmed by 8 bases and J by 3 bases, 7 bases remained unmatched. The CDR3 consists of 14 residues. CDR3 region: CASGWTGGSYEQYF. The CDR3 nucleotides are TGTGCCAGCGGTTGGACAGGGGGAAGCTACGAGCAGTACTTC.

This sequence joins TRBV5-4 and TRBJ2-5; 8 positions match TRBD2. Trimming removed 4 bases from V and 3 bases from J; junction bases left unmatched: 5. Germline CDR1 SGHNT, CDR2 YYREEE (reference sequence). The CDR3 contains 14 residues. CDR3 nucleotide sequence: TGTGCCAGCAGCCCCGGGACTAGAGAAGAGACCCAGTACTTC. Protein: CASSPGTREETQYF.

The J gene is TRBJ1-2, the V gene TRBV7-2, with D possibly matching TRBD1 (6 bases). The germline V and J ends were trimmed by 5 bases and 4 bases, with 20 bases remaining between them. There are 16 residues in the CDR3. Germline V CDR1 and CDR2: SGHTA, FQGNSA. CDR3 sequence reads: CASSPDSKRGGYGYTF. The CDR3 DNA sequence: TGTGCCAGCAGCCCGGACAGCAAACGAGGAGGCTATGGCTACACCTTC.

The chain combines TRBV19 with TRBJ1-5; a possible D gene is TRBD1 (5 bases). The closer fit of TRBJ2-3 to the DNA end suggests the J call may be wrong. The CDR3 runs to 15 residues. From germline, CDR1 is LNHDA and CDR2 SQIVND (reference sequence). CDR3 sequence (DNA): TGTGCCAGTAGTACTAGACAGTATAGCAATCAGCCCCAGTATTTT. Its translation is CASSTRQYSNQPQYF.

This chain joins TRBV7-9 and TRBJ1-2; 8 nucleotides line up with TRBD1. The CDR3 is made up of 15 amino acids. V was clipped by 0 bases and J by 6 bases; unmatched bases: 6. Germline CDR1 SEHNR, CDR2 FQNEAQ (reference sequence). DNA for the CDR3: TGTGCCAGCAGCTTAGCCTCTACAGGGGGAAATGGCTACACCTTC. Its protein product is CASSLASTGGNGYTF. The variable domain in full, completed from reference TRBV7-9 and TRBJ1-2, reads DTGVSQNPRHKITKRGQNVTFRCDPISEHNRLYWYRQTLGQGPEFLTYFQNEAQLEKSRLLSDRFSAERPKGSFSTLEIQRTEQGDSAMYLCASSLASTGGNGYTFGSGTRLTVV.

V usage is TRBV5-8 and J usage is TRBJ2-7; a possible D gene is TRBD1 (6 bases). The germline V gene encodes CDR1 SGHTS and CDR2 YDEGEE. The CDR3 is made up of 13 amino acids. V was cut by 0 bases and J by 6 bases, with 10 bases left in between. CDR3 in DNA: TGTGCCAGCAGCTTGGACAGGGCGGGCGAGCAGTACTTC. Protein sequence: CASSLDRAGEQYF.

The chain joins TRBV3-1 (or the pseudogene TRBV3-2) to TRBJ1-3; D gene unclear. Germline-derived CDR1 and CDR2 are LGHDT and YNNKEL (reference sequence). V was trimmed by 4 bases and J by 0 bases, leaving 4 bases between them. The CDR3 extends over 13 amino acids. The CDR3 is CASSPSSGNTIYF. CDR3 coding DNA: TGTGCCAGCAGCCCTAGCTCTGGAAACACCATATATTTT.

A word on this clone: The limits of the CDR3 on the DNA are not certain, so only TCRdb's listed CDR3 is given. This sequence joins TRBV27 and TRBJ1-1. The CDR3 spans 15 residues, counting both ends. CDR1 is MNHEY, CDR2 SMNVEV, per germline (reference sequence). The CDR3 reads CASSSSGGRNTEAFF.

The chain recombines TRBV7-9 with TRBJ2-7, with TRBD2 as a possible D gene (6 bases). In germline, CDR1 is SEHNR, CDR2 FQNEAQ (reference sequence). The CDR3 covers 16 residues. Trimming cost V 0 bases and J 0 bases, with 12 bases left between them. Written as DNA, the CDR3 is TGTGCCAGCAGCTTAGCGCTGACTAGTAGCTCCTACGAGCAGTACTTC. It yields the protein CASSLALTSSSYEQYF.

The chain has TRBV2 and TRBJ2-4, with TRBD2 matching 8 bases. The CDR3 is made up of 18 amino acids. Germline values: CDR1 SNHLY, CDR2 FYNNEI. V shed 6 bases, J shed 2 bases, and the junction held 15 bases outside the gene matches. CDR3 in DNA: TGTGCCAGCAGAGAACGGGGGGGAACTTTGGGGTCCAAAAACATTCAGTACTTC. Translated, it gives CASRERGGTLGSKNIQYF. The full variable domain, rest sourced from reference TRBV2 and TRBJ2-4, is EPEVTQTPSHQVTQMGQEVILRCVPISNHLYFYWYRQILGQKVEFLVSFYNNEISEKSEIFDDQFSVERPDGSNFTLKIRSTKLEDSAMYFCASRERGGTLGSKNIQYFGAGTRLSVL.

V and J are TRBV7-2 and TRBJ2-1; D might be TRBD2 (5 bases). Germline loops: CDR1 SGHTA, CDR2 FQGNSA. CDR3 length equals 13 residues. The V end lost 0 bases, the J end lost 7 bases, and 7 bases lay between the germline ends. The CDR3 nucleotides read TGTGCCAGCAGCTTAGCGAGGGCGAATGAGCAGTTCTTC. Its translation is CASSLARANEQFF.

The genes are TRBV2 and TRBJ2-7, with D perhaps given as TRBD1 or TRBD2 (6 bases each). Germline CDR1 is SNHLY and CDR2 is FYNNEI. Trimming removed 0 bases at V and 0 bases at J, with 12 bases between. The CDR3 loop spans 16 amino acids. This CDR3 is CASSEAEGGSSYEQYF. DNA for the CDR3: TGTGCCAGCAGTGAAGCGGAGGGGGGTTCCTCCTACGAGCAGTACTTC.

The V call is TRBV4-3, the J call TRBJ1-4, with D unresolved. CDR1 and CDR2 from the germline V gene are LGHNA and YSLEER. V was cut by 3 bases and J by 8 bases, with 16 bases left in between. The CDR3 loop spans 15 amino acids. The CDR3, as DNA: TGCGCCAGCAGCCATTCTCAGACGATCCAGGAAAAACTGTTTTTT. This codes for CASSHSQTIQEKLFF.